The rows below give T cell receptor beta chains drawn from one sample of a study of CD8 T cells in Susac syndrome. TCRdb fed the immunoSEQ multiplex PCR reads into MiXCR, producing one record per CDR3 protein. The sample lists more than 200,000 distinct CDR3 sequences; 85% to 95% were seen once. The sequencing input was CD4+ T cells from PBMCs. All receptors come from a human donor with Susac syndrome. The CDR3 runs from the conserved cysteine through the conserved F or W. The D gene is left open where the match is weak. Not every row has a clone size; where given, it reads once, few, many or a size class.

TRBD1,TRBJ2-1,NA,TRBV7-8,TGTGCCAGCAGCTTAACCACAGGGGGGAATGAGCAGTTCTTC,CASSLTTGGNEQFF
NA,TRBJ1-5,NA,TRBV20-1,TGCAGTGCTAGCCTCCCCCGGGGATCTCATCAGCCCCAGCATTTT,CSASLPRGSHQPQHF
TRBD2,TRBJ2-5,once,TRBV30,TGTGCCTGGAGTTTCGGGAGCGGGGGGCAGGAGACCCAGTACTTC,CAWSFGSGGQETQYF
NA,TRBJ2-5,NA,TRBV20-1,TGCAGTGCTAGAGATCCCCGTATCCAAGAGACCCAGTACTTC,CSARDPRIQETQYF
NA,TRBJ1-1,NA,TRBV15,TGTGCCACCAGCAGAGATCGGATGGGGGGGAACACTGAAGCTTTCTTT,CATSRDRMGGNTEAFF
TRBD1,TRBJ1-3,NA,TRBV3-1,TGTGCCAGCAGCCAGACAGGGGTGAACGGAAACACCATATATTTT,CASSQTGVNGNTIYF
NA,TRBJ2-5,NA,TRBV12-3/TRBV12-4,TGTGCCAGCAGTCCGACTAGGTGGGAGACCCAGTACTTC,CASSPTRWETQYF
NA,TRBJ1-2,NA,TRBV29-1,TGCAGCGTCCCGCGGACAGAAGCTAACTATGGCTACACCTTC,CSVPRTEANYGYTF
NA,TRBJ2-4,NA,TRBV3-1,TGTGCCAGCAGCCAAGATCACCGGGGGGCTTCAATTCAGTACTTC,CASSQDHRGASIQYF
NA,TRBJ2-7,NA,TRBV7-8,TGTGCCAGCAGCTTGGACGAGCAGTACTTC,CASSLDEQYF
NA,TRBJ2-1,NA,TRBV12-3/TRBV12-4,TGTGCCAGCAGTGTATCCCTGGGGGACTCCTACAATGAGCAGTTCTTC,CASSVSLGDSYNEQFF
NA,TRBJ2-5,NA,TRBV20-1,TGCAGTGCTAGAGAAATTAGGGAGACCCAGTACTTC,CSAREIRETQYF
NA,TRBJ1-5,NA,TRBV4-3,TGCGCCAGCAGCCAAGATCTAGGCGGTCTTAGGCCCCAGCATTTT,CASSQDLGGLRPQHF
NA,TRBJ2-1,NA,TRBV7-2,TGTGCCAGCAGCTTAGGGCCTAGCTCCTACAATGAGCAGTTCTTC,CASSLGPSSYNEQFF
TRBD2,TRBJ2-5,NA,TRBV5-1,TGCGCCAGCAGCTTGGGATTAGCGGGGCTTGTCCAAGAGACCCAGTACTTC,CASSLGLAGLVQETQYF
NA,TRBJ2-7,NA,TRBV20-1,TGCAGTGCTACTCCATTGGGCAGGGTCGCCTCCTACGAGCAGTACTTC,CSATPLGRVASYEQYF
NA,TRBJ1-1,NA,TRBV7-2,TGTGCCAGCAAACCGCCTAGGGAGAACACTGAAGCTTTCTTT,CASKPPRENTEAFF
TRBD1,TRBJ1-2,NA,TRBV28,TGTGCCATTCAAACAGGGGAGGGCTACACCTTC,CAIQTGEGYTF
NA,TRBJ1-1,once,TRBV30,TGTGCCTGGAGTTCCCGGGGGGGAACTGAAGCTTTCTTT,CAWSSRGGTEAFF
TRBD1,TRBJ1-5,NA,TRBV7-9,TGTGCCAGCAGCTTAGGGGCGAAACAGGGGGCTCACAATCAGCCCCAGCATTTT,CASSLGAKQGAHNQPQHF
NA,TRBJ1-4,NA,TRBV3-1,TGTGCCAGCAGCCAGATGGCTAATGAAAAACTGTTTTTT,CASSQMANEKLFF
NA,TRBJ2-7,NA,TRBV20-1,TGCAGTGCCTCTTTTGTCCGCGAGCAGTACTTC,CSASFVREQYF
NA,TRBJ1-1,NA,TRBV5-1,TGCGCCAGCAGCTTGGCCGAGGCGGAAGAAGCTTTCTTT,CASSLAEAEEAFF
NA,TRBJ2-5,NA,TRBV11-2,TGTGCCAGCAGCTCAAGCGGCCACAGGGGGGGAGAGACCCAGTACTTC,CASSSSGHRGGETQYF
NA,TRBJ2-5,NA,TRBV30,TGTGCCTGGAGTGTACTCCGGATGGCCCGGGAGACCCAGTACTTC,CAWSVLRMARETQYF
NA,TRBJ1-1,NA,TRBV29-1,TGCAGCGTCCGCGAAGGGGCCGAGTTGAACACTGAAGCTTTCTTT,CSVREGAELNTEAFF
NA,TRBJ2-7,NA,TRBV20-1,TGCAGTGCTAGAGAGGACAGCTACGAGCAGTACTTC,CSAREDSYEQYF
TRBD1,TRBJ1-2,NA,TRBV6-5,TGTGCCAGCAGTTACTCGAGAACCAGGGGGTTTGGCTACACCTTC,CASSYSRTRGFGYTF
TRBD1,TRBJ2-3,once,TRBV29-1,TGCAGCGTTTGCTGGACAGGAGGCACAGATACGCAGTATTTT,CSVCWTGGTDTQYF
NA,TRBJ2-3,NA,TRBV18,TGTGCCAGCTCACCTCCGGGACAAGACTCCACAGATACGCAGTATTTT,CASSPPGQDSTDTQYF
NA,TRBJ1-6,NA,TRBV7-8,TGTGCCAGCAGCCAAAGTTCACCCCTCCACTTT,CASSQSSPLHF
NA,TRBJ1-5,NA,TRBV20-1,TGCAGTGCTAAGGTGCCGGGGGCGAGGGATCAGCCCCAGCATTTT,CSAKVPGARDQPQHF
NA,TRBJ1-1,NA,TRBV15,TGTGCCACCAGCAGAGAGCGAGGTCTGGGGCCCAACACTGAAGCTTTCTTT,CATSRERGLGPNTEAFF
NA,TRBJ2-7,NA,TRBV7-3,TGTGCCAGCAGCTTCCAGCCGCAGGCGACCTACGAGCAGTACTTC,CASSFQPQATYEQYF
NA,TRBJ1-5,NA,TRBV28,TGTGCCAGCCGGGACAGCAATCAGCCCCAGCATTTT,CASRDSNQPQHF
NA,TRBJ1-2,NA,TRBV6-1,TGTGCCAGCAGTGCCGAGGCTTATGGCTACACCTTC,CASSAEAYGYTF
NA,TRBJ2-7,NA,TRBV10-3,TGTGCCATCAGTGGAGGGGAACAGCGCGAGCAGTACTTC,CAISGGEQREQYF
TRBD1,TRBJ2-1,NA,TRBV6-1,TGTGCCAGCACCGCCCCGGGGACAGGGAATCTCGGTGAGCAGTTCTTC,CASTAPGTGNLGEQFF
NA,TRBJ1-2,NA,TRBV29-1,TGCAGCGTTGAGGGCGCCGGCGAAGATCACTATGGCTACACCTTC,CSVEGAGEDHYGYTF
NA,TRBJ1-5,NA,TRBV6-2/TRBV6-3,TGTGCCAGCAGTTACTCCTCCGGGGGGGATCAGCCCCAGCATTTT,CASSYSSGGDQPQHF
NA,TRBJ1-5,NA,TRBV25-1,TGTGCCAGCAGTGAATTTGGGGGGAATCAGCCCCAGCATTTT,CASSEFGGNQPQHF
NA,TRBJ2-1,NA,TRBV9,TGTGCCAGCAGCGCCGAGGGGACCTACAATGAGCAGTTCTTC,CASSAEGTYNEQFF
NA,TRBJ2-5,NA,TRBV5-6,TGTGCCAGCAGCTTACCATCGGGGCCTGAGGAGACCCAGTACTTC,CASSLPSGPEETQYF
NA,TRBJ2-6,NA,TRBV4-1,TGCGCCACCCGACGCGAGGGCTCTGGGGCCAACGTCCTGACTTTC,CATRREGSGANVLTF
NA,TRBJ1-1,NA,TRBV5-4,TGTGCCAGCAGCGCATTTAGGAATCCGAACACTGAAGCTTTCTTT,CASSAFRNPNTEAFF
NA,TRBJ2-1,NA,TRBV18,TGTGCCAGCTCCGGGAATTGGGATGAGCAGTTCTTC,CASSGNWDEQFF
TRBD1,TRBJ1-2,NA,TRBV3-1,TGTGCCAGCAGCCACCCGACAGGGGACTATGGCTACACCTTC,CASSHPTGDYGYTF
NA,TRBJ2-3,NA,TRBV25-1,TGTGCCAGCAGTGCAGGGGACCGGGATACGCAGTATTTT,CASSAGDRDTQYF
TRBD2,TRBJ2-3,NA,TRBV20-1,TGCAGTGCCCGCTTGTTCGGGACTAGCAGCGATACGCAGTATTTT,CSARLFGTSSDTQYF